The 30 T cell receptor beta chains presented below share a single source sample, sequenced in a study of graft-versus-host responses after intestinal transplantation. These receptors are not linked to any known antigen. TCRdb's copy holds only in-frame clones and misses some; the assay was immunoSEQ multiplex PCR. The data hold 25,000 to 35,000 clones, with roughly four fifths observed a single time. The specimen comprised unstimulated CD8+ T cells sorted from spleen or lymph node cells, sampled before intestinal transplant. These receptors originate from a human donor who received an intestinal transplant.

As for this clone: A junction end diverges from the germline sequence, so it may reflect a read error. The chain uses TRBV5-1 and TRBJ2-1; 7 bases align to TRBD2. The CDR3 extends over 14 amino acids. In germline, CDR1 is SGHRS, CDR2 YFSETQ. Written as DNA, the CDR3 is TGCGCCAGCAGCGGAGGGAGGGGAGAGAATGAGCGGTTCTTC. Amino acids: CASSGGRGENERFF.

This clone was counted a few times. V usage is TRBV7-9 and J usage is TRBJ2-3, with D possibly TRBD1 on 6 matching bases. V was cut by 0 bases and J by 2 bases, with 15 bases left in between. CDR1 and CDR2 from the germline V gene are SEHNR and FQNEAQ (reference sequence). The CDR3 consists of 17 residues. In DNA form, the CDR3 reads TGTGCCAGCAGCTTAGCGGTACGAGGGGGAGCCACAGATACGCAGTATTTT. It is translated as CASSLAVRGGATDTQYF.

CDR3 protein: CASSISGGALETQYF. CDR3 coding DNA: TGTGCCAGCAGCATCAGCGGGGGGGCCTTGGAGACCCAGTACTTC. The chain combines TRBV5-4 with TRBJ2-5; 10 bases fit TRBD2. J gave up 5 bases and V 4 bases, and 8 bases lay outside the gene matches. The CDR3 is 15 residues long. From germline, CDR1 is SGHNT and CDR2 YYREEE (reference sequence).

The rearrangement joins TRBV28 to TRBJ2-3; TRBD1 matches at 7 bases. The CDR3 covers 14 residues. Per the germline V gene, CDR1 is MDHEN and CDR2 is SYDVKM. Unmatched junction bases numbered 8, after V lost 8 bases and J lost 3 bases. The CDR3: CASWGRGTTDTQYF. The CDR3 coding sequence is TGTGCCAGCTGGGGCAGGGGGACGACAGATACGCAGTATTTT.

Here the CDR3 DNA reads TGTGCCAGCAGCTTAGGCGGGCGCTACGAGCAGTACTTC. Residues: CASSLGGRYEQYF. The gene calls are TRBV11-2 and TRBJ2-7, with a weak D call TRBD2 (5 bases). V was pared by 1 base and J by 3 bases, with 7 bases between. The CDR3 runs to 13 residues. Germline V gives CDR1 SGHAT, CDR2 FQNNGV.

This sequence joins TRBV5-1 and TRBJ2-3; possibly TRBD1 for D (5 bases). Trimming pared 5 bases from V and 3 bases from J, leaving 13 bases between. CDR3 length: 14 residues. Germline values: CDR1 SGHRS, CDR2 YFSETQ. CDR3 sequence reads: CASRGVRVTDTQYF. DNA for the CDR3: TGCGCCAGCAGGGGCGTCAGGGTTACAGATACGCAGTATTTT.

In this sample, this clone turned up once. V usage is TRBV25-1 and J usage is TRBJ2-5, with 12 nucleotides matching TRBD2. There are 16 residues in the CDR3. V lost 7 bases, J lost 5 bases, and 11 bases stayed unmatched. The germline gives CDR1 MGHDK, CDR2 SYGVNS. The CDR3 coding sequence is TGTGCCAGCAACTCCCTAGCGGGAGGGCCGGGTGAGACCCAGTACTTC. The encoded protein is CASNSLAGGPGETQYF.

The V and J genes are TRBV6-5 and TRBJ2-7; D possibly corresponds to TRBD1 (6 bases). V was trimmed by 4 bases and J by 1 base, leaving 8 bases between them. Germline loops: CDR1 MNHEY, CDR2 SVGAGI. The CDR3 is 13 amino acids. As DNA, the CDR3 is TGTGCCAGCAGTTTCGACAGGTCCTACGAGCAGTACTTC. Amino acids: CASSFDRSYEQYF.

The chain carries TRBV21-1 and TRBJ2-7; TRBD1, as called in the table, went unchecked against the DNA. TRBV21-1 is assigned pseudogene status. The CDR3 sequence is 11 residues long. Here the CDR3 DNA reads TGTGCCAGCAGCGCGGGACAGGGTTTGTACTTC. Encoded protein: CASSAGQGLYF.

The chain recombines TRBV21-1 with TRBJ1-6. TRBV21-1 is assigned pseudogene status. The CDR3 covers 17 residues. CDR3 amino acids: CASSSRVVSSYNSPLHF. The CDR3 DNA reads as TGTGCCAGCAGCTCCCGGGTAGTCAGCTCCTATAATTCACCCCTCCACTTT.

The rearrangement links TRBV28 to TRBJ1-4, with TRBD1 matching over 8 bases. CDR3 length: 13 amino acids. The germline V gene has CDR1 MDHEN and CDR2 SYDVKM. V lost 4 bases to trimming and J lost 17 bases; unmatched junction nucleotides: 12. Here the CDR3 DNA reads TGTGCCAGCAGTTCCCGGACAGGGCCGAGCGTTTTTTTT. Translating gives CASSSRTGPSVFF.

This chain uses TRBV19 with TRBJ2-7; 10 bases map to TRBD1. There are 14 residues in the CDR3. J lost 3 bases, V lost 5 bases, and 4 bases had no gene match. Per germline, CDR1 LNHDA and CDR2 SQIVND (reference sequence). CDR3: CASSAGTGVYEQYF. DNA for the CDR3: TGTGCCAGTAGTGCCGGGACAGGGGTCTACGAGCAGTACTTC.

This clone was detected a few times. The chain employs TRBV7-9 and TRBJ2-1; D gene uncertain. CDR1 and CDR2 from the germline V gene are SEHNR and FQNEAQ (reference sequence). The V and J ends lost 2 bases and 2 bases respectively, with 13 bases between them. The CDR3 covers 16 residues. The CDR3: CASSLILREAYNEQFF. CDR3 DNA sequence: TGTGCCAGCAGCTTAATTCTCCGCGAGGCCTACAATGAGCAGTTCTTC.

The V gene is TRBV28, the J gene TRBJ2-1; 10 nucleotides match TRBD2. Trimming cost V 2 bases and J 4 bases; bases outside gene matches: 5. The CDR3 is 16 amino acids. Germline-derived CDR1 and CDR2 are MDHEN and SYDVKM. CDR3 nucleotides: TGTGCCAGCAGTTTAAAGGAACTAGCGGGGTACAATGAGCAGTTCTTC. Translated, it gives CASSLKELAGYNEQFF.

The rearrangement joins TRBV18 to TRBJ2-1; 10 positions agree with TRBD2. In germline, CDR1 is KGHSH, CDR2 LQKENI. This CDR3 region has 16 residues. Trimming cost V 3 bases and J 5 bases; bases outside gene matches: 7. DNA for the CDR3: TGTGCCAGCTCACCTATCGGACTAGCGGTTCACAATGAGCAGTTCTTC. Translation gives CASSPIGLAVHNEQFF.

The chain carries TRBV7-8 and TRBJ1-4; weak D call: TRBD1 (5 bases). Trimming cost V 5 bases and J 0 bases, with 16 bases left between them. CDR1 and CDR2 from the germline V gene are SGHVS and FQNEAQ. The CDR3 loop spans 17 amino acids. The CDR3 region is CASSARDPRATNEKLFF. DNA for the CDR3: TGTGCCAGCAGCGCGCGCGACCCCAGGGCAACTAATGAAAAACTGTTTTTT.

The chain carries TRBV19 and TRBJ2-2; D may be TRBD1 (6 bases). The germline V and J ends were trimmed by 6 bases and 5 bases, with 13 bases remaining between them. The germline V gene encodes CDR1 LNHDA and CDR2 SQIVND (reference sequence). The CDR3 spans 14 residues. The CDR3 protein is CASRVAQGTGELFF. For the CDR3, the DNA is TGTGCCAGTAGGGTGGCGCAGGGGACCGGGGAGCTGTTTTTT.

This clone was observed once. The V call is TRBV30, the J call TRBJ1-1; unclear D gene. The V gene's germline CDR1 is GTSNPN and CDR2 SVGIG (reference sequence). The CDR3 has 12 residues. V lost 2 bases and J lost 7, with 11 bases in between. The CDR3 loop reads CAWSPTGVEAFF. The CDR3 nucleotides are TGTGCCTGGAGTCCGACGGGAGTTGAAGCTTTCTTT. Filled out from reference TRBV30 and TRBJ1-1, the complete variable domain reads SQTIHQWPATLVQPVGSPLSLECTVEGTSNPNLYWYRQAAGRGLQLLFYSVGIGQISSEVPQNLSASRPQDRQFILSSKKLLLSDSGFYLCAWSPTGVEAFFGQGTRLTVV.

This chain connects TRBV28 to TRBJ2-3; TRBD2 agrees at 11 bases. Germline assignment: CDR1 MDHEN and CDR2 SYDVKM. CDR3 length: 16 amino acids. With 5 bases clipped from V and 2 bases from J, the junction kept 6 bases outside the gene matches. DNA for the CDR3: TGTGCCAGCAGTAATCAACTAGCGGGAGACACAGATACGCAGTATTTT. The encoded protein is CASSNQLAGDTDTQYF.

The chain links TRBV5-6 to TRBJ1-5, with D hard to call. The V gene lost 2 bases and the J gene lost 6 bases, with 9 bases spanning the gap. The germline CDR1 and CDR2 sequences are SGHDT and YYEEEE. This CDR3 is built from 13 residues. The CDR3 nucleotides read TGTGCCAGCAGCTTAGTTTCCAGTCAGCCCCAGCATTTT. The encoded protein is CASSLVSSQPQHF.

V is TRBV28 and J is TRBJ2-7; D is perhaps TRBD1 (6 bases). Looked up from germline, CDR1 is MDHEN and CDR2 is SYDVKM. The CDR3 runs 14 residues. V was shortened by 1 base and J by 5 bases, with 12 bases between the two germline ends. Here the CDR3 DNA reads TGTGCCAGCAGTTTATCGGGCAGGGGCCACGAGCAGTACTTC. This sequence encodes CASSLSGRGHEQYF.

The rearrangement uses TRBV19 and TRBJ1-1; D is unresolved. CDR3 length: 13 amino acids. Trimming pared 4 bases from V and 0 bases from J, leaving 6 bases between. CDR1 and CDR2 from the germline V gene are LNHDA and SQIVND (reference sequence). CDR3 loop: CASSTGLNTEAFF. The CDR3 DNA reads TGTGCCAGTAGTACAGGTTTGAACACTGAAGCTTTCTTT.

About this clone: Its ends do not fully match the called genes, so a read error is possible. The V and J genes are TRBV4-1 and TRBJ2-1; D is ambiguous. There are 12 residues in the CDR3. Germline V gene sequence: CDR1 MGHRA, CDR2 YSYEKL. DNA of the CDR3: TGTGCCAGCCAAGAGCCCTACAATGAGCAGTTCTTC. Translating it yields CASQEPYNEQFF.

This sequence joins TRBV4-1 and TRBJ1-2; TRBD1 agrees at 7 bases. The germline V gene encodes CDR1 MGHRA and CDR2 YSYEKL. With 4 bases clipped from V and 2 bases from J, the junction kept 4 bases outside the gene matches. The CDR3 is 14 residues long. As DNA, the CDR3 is TGCGCCAGCAGCCGACTGACAGGGAACTATGGCTACACCTTC. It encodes CASSRLTGNYGYTF.

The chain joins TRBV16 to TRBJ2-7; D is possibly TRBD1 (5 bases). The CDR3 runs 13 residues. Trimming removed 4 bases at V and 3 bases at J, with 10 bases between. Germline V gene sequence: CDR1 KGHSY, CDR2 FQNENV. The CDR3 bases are TGTGCCAGCAGCCCACAGGCCGACTACGAGCAGTACTTC. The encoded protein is CASSPQADYEQYF.

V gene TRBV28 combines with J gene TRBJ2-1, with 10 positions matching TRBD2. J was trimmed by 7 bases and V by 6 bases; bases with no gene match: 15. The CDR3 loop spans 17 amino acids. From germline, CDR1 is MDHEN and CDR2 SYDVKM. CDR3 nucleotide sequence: TGTGCCAGCAGGTCCGACTGGGGGGCTAGCGGGAGTAATGAGCAGTTCTTC. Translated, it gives CASRSDWGASGSNEQFF.

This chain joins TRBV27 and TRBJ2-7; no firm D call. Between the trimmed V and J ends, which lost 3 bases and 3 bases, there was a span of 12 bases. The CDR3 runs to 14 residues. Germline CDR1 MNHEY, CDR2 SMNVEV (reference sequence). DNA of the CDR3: TGTGCCAGCAGTTTGGGCAGAGCCCTCTACGAGCAGTACTTC. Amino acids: CASSLGRALYEQYF.

Written as DNA, the CDR3 is TGCGCCAGCAGCCCGGGACAGCTATCTAACTATGGCTACACCTTC. Protein sequence: CASSPGQLSNYGYTF. The chain recombines TRBV4-1 with TRBJ1-2; TRBD1 aligns across 7 bases. V dropped 4 bases and J dropped 0; count of bases not matched to a gene: 5. The CDR3 is 15 amino acids. Germline loops: CDR1 MGHRA, CDR2 YSYEKL.

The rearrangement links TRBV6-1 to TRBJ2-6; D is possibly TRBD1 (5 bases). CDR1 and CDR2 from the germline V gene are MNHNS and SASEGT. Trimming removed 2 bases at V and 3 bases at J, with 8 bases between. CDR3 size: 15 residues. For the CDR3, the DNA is TGTGCCAGCAGTGAAAGCAGGGTTGGGGCCAACGTCCTGACTTTC. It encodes CASSESRVGANVLTF.

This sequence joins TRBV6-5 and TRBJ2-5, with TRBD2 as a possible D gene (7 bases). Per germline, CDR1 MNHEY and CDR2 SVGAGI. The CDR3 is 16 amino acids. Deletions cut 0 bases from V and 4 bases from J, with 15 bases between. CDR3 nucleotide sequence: TGTGCCAGCAGTTACTCGAAGGGGGGGCCTAGAGAGACCCAGTACTTC. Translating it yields CASSYSKGGPRETQYF.